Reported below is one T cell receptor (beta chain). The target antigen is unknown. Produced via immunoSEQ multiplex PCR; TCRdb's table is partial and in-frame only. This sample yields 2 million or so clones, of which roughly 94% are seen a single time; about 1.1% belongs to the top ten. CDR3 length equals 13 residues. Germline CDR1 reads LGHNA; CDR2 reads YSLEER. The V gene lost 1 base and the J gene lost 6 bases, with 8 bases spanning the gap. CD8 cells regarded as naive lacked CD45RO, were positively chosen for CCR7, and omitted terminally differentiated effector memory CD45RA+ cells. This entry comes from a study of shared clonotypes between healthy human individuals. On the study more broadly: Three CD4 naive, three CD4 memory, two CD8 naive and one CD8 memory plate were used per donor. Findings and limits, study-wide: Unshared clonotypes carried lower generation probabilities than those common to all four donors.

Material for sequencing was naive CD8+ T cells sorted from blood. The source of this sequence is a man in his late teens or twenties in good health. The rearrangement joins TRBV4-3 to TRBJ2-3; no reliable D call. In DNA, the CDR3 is TGCGCCAGCAGCCAAGGGCACTTCGATACGCAGTATTTT. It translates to CASSQGHFDTQYF.